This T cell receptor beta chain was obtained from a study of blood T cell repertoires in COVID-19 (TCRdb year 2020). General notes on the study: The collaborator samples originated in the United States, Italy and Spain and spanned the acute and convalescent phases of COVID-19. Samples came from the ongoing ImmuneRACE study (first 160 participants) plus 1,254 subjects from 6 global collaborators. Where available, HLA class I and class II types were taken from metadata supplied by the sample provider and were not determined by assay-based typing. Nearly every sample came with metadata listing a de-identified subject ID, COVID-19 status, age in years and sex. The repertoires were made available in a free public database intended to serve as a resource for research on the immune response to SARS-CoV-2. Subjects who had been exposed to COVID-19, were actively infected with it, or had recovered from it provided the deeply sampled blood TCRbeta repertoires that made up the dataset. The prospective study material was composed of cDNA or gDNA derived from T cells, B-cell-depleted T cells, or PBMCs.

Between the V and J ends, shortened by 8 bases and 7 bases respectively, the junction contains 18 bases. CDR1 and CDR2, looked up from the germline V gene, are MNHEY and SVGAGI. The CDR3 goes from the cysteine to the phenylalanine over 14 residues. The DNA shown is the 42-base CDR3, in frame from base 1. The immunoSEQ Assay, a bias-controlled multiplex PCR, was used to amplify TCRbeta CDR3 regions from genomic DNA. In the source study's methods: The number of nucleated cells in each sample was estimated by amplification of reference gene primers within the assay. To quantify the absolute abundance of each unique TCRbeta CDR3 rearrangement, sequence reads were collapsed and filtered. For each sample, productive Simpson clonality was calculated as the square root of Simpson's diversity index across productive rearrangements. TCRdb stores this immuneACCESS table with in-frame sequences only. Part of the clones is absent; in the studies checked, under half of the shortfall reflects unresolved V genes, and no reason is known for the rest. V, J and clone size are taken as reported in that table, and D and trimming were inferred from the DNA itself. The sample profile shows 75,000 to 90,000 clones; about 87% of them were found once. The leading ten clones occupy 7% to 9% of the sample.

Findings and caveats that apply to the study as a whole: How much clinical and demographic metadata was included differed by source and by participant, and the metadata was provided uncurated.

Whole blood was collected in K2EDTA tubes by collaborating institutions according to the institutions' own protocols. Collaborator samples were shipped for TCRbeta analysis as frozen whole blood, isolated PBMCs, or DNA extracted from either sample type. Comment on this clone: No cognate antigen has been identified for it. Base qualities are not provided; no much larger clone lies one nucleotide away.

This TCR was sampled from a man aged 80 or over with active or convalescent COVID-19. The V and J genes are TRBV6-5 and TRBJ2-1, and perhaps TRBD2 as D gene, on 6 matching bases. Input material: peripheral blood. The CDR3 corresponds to CASLFGGSGNEQFF. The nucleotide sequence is TGTGCCAGCCTTTTTGGGGGGAGCGGGAATGAGCAGTTCTTC.